A selection of T cell receptor beta chains follows, all from one sample in a study of tumor-infiltrating lymphocytes in localized non-small cell lung cancer. Clones were read by immunoSEQ multiplex PCR, and TCRdb kept only the in-frame ones, dropping some. The sample holds about 12,000 clones; around 80% are singletons and the top ten take around 12%. The sample consisted of lung tumor tissue. The receptors were gathered from a human donor with non-small cell lung cancer. The conserved cysteine and the conserved F or W are not part of the CDR3 here.

TRBJ1-6 TRBV5-1 13 ASSLEGRGSSPLH
TRBJ1-5 TRBV6-5 13 ASRPPGSSNQPQH
TRBJ2-2 TRBV27 12 ASRRQGGTGELF
TRBJ1-2 TRBV5-4 13 ASSLRTGGGYGYT
TRBJ2-3 TRBV25-1 11 ASSDLFTDTQY
TRBJ1-6 TRBV5-4 12 ASSLDRANSPLH
TRBJ2-7 TRBV7-9 11 ASSFGNSYEQY
TRBJ2-3 TRBV4-2 14 ASSQQIGTITDTQY
TRBJ1-1 TRBV6-1 11 ASSPTGWGEAF
TRBJ1-2 TRBV4-3 13 ASSQDIAGARGYT
TRBJ2-5 TRBV28 14 ASSAGTGYTSETQY
TRBJ2-7 TRBV19 12 ASSIVVQGREQY
TRBJ1-4 TRBV10-1 15 ASSESTTDRGDEKLF
TRBJ1-2 TRBV19 10 ASSGTVYGYT
TRBJ1-1 TRBV21-1 9 ASSALGAAF
TRBJ2-3 TRBV19 13 ASSDGGLGTDTQY
TRBJ1-1 TRBV5-4 13 ASSLVAGSETEAF
TRBJ1-2 TRBV2 10 ASNRANYGYT
TRBJ1-5 TRBV28 10 ASSVSNQPQH
TRBJ2-6 TRBV5-6 12 ASTWGPGANVLT
TRBJ1-2 TRBV19 11 ASRWGQGLSYT
TRBJ2-7 TRBV12-1 19 ASSFVRSPELAGSFSYEQY
TRBJ2-5 TRBV11-3 13 ASSPGLAGGETQY
TRBJ2-7 TRBV29-1 14 SVERRGSQIPYEQY
TRBJ2-3 TRBV6-1 11 ASSGTRTDTQY
TRBJ2-2 TRBV7-2 14 ASSFILGGNTGELF
TRBJ2-3 TRBV4-2 20 ASSLHPAGGPRGRPLFDTQY
TRBJ1-1 TRBV12-5 11 ASGQPTNTEAF
TRBJ1-3 TRBV7-9 13 ASSPTGTPGNTIY
TRBJ1-2 TRBV4-1 11 ASSPGQRYGYT
TRBJ1-1 TRBV10-1 11 ASSEGLDTEAF
TRBJ1-6 TRBV21-1 14 ASSRQGSTYNSPLH
TRBJ1-4 TRBV6-6 14 ASSSQHGTTNEKLF
TRBJ1-1 TRBV6-5 10 ASSTVVGEAF
TRBJ1-4 TRBV11-2 15 ASSSAEQSARNEKLF
TRBJ1-1 TRBV15 13 ATSRVTAGGTEAF
TRBJ2-7 TRBV11-2 9 ASSPLSEQY
TRBJ2-2 TRBV11-3 12 ASSLTPVAGELF
TRBJ1-2 TRBV5-1 11 ASREDWAVSYT
TRBJ1-2 TRBV4-1 13 ASSQQRGLGYGYT
TRBJ1-2 TRBV6-5 11 ASRDGLNYGYT
TRBJ2-1 TRBV4-2 13 ASSHSDGGYNEQF
TRBJ1-5 TRBV30 12 AWSRTGGIQPQH
TRBJ1-3 TRBV19 11 ASSTASGNTIY
TRBJ1-2 TRBV6-5 13 ASSYEAGMGDGYT
TRBJ1-3 TRBV19 12 ASNRQMGGNTIY
TRBJ1-4 TRBV11-3 9 ASSDSGRLF
TRBJ2-1 TRBV6-6 9 ASRQDGEQF
TRBJ2-7 TRBV11-3 11 ASSFRGAYEQY